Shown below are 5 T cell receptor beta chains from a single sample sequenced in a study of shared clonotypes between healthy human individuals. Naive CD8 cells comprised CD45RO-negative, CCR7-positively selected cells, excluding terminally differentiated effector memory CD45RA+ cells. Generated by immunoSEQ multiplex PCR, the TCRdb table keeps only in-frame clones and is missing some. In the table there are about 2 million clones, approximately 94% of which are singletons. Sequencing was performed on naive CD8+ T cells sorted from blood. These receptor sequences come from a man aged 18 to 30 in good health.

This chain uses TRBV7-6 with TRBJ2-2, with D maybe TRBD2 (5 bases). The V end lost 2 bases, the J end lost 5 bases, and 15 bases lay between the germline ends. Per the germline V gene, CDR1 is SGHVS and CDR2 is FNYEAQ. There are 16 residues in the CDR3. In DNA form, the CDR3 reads TGTGCCAGCAGCTTATTGGTCCCCACGGGGACCGGGGAGCTGTTTTTT. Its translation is CASSLLVPTGTGELFF.

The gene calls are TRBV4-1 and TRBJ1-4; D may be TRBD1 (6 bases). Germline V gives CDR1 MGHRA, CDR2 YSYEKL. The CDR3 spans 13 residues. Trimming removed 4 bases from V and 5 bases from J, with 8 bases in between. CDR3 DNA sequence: TGCGCCAGCAGCCCAACAGGGAATGAAAAACTGTTTTTT. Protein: CASSPTGNEKLFF.

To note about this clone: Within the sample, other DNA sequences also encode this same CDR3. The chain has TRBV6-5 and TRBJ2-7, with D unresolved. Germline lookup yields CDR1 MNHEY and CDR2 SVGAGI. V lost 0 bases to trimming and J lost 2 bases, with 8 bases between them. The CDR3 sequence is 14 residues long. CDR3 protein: CASSYSGGTYEQYF. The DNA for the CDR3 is TGTGCCAGCAGTTACTCCGGCGGTACCTACGAGCAGTACTTC.

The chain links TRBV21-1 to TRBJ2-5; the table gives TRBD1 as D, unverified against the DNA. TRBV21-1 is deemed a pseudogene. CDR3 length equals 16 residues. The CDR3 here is CASSTSQTGVEETQYF. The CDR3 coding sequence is TGTGCCAGCAGCACCAGCCAGACAGGGGTGGAAGAGACCCAGTACTTC.

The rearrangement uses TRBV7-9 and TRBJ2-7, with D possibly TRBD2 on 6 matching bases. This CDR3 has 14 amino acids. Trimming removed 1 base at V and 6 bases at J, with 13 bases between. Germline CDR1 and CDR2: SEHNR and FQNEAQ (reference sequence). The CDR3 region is CASSLGGEDVEQYF. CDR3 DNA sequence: TGTGCCAGCAGCTTAGGCGGGGAGGACGTCGAGCAGTACTTC. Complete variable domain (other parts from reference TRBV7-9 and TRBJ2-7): DTGVSQNPRHKITKRGQNVTFRCDPISEHNRLYWYRQTLGQGPEFLTYFQNEAQLEKSRLLSDRFSAERPKGSFSTLEIQRTEQGDSAMYLCASSLGGEDVEQYFGPGTRLTVT.